A single sample is the source of the 10 T cell receptor beta chains below, sequenced in a study of T cell responses to AZD1222 COVID-19 vaccine. Profiled with immunoSEQ multiplex PCR; TCRdb holds only in-frame clones, not every one. In the table there are 100,000 to 150,000 clones, approximately 90% of which are singletons. The sequencing used peripheral blood, collected on day 0 of AZD1222 vaccination. These receptors came from an adult in good health.

V gene TRBV6-1 combines with J gene TRBJ1-4; D uncertain. Germline V CDR1 and CDR2: MNHNS, SASEGT. V was clipped by 3 bases and J by 12 bases, with 23 bases between them. The CDR3 runs 16 residues. The CDR3 loop reads CASSDGSNRGLKQLFF. The DNA of the CDR3 is TGTGCCAGCAGTGACGGAAGTAATCGTGGGCTGAAACAACTGTTTTTT.

The V gene is TRBV7-8, the J gene TRBJ2-3, with D perhaps matching TRBD1 or TRBD2 (5 bases each). This CDR3 region has 16 residues. The germline CDR1 and CDR2 sequences are SGHVS and FQNEAQ. Trimming removed 5 bases at V and 6 bases at J, with 21 bases between. The CDR3 DNA reads TGTGCCAGCAGCCCTCGGGACCGAAACCCTAGGGATACGCAGTATTTT. Its translation is CASSPRDRNPRDTQYF.

The chain has TRBV7-2 and TRBJ2-3, with D perhaps matching TRBD2 (5 bases). Germline V gives CDR1 SGHTA, CDR2 FQGNSA. The CDR3 runs 13 residues. V was trimmed by 3 bases and J by 6 bases, leaving 10 bases between them. The CDR3 DNA is TGTGCCAGCAGCTTTAGAGGGTCGGATACGCAGTATTTT. Protein sequence: CASSFRGSDTQYF. The full variable domain, completed using reference TRBV7-2 and TRBJ2-3, is GAGVSQSPSNKVTEKGKDVELRCDPISGHTALYWYRQSLGQGLEFLIYFQGNSAPDKSGLPSDRFSAERTGGSVSTLTIQRTQQEDSAVYLCASSFRGSDTQYFGPGTRLTVL.

The genes are TRBV27 and TRBJ2-7; 12 bases match TRBD1. Trimming cost V 4 bases and J 5 bases; bases outside gene matches: 3. CDR1 and CDR2 from the germline V gene are MNHEY and SMNVEV (reference sequence). This CDR3 comprises 14 residues. The CDR3 DNA sequence: TGTGCCAGCAGTTGGGGACAGGGGGCGAACGAGCAGTACTTC. It specifies CASSWGQGANEQYF.

This clone appeared once. The chain joins TRBV9 to TRBJ1-6, with a weak D call TRBD1 (5 bases). V lost 4 bases and J lost 0, with 14 bases in between. This CDR3 has 17 residues. Germline lookup yields CDR1 SGDLS and CDR2 YYNGEE. CDR3 coding DNA: TGTGCCAGCAGCCCGTCCTACGGGGGCTCCTATAATTCACCCCTCCACTTT. Translated, it gives CASSPSYGGSYNSPLHF.

CDR3 residues: CASSFLGSVSSYEQYF. Written as DNA, the CDR3 is TGTGCCAGCAGTTTTCTCGGGAGCGTGAGCTCCTACGAGCAGTACTTC. V usage is TRBV27 and J usage is TRBJ2-7, with D perhaps matching TRBD2 (6 bases). V lost 3 bases and J lost 0, with 15 bases in between. This CDR3 comprises 16 residues. The germline CDR1 and CDR2 sequences are MNHEY and SMNVEV (reference sequence).

Concerning this clone: The junction and the germline gene differ at one end; a read error may be behind it. This rearrangement joins TRBV27 to TRBJ2-1; D unresolved. The CDR3 is 14 amino acids. In germline, CDR1 is MNHEY, CDR2 SMNVEV (reference sequence). CDR3 DNA sequence: TGTGCCAGCCGTTTTCACCCGGCTAACAATGAGCAGTTCTTC. It codes for CASRFHPANNEQFF.

This sequence joins TRBV7-2 and TRBJ2-1; TRBD1 is a possible D gene (6 bases). The CDR3 has 15 residues. The ends were cut back, 1 base at V and 3 bases at J, with 10 bases in the middle. The germline V gene has CDR1 SGHTA and CDR2 FQGNSA. The DNA of the CDR3 is TGTGCCAGCAGCTTAGTGGGGACAAGCTACAATGAGCAGTTCTTC. As protein: CASSLVGTSYNEQFF.

This chain links TRBV7-8 with TRBJ1-3; the D is unclear. V dropped 1 base and J dropped 1 base, with 8 bases sitting between them. The CDR3 runs to 15 residues. Per the germline V gene, CDR1 is SGHVS and CDR2 is FQNEAQ. Written as DNA, the CDR3 is TGTGCCAGCAGCTTAGGTGCCAGATCTGGAAACACCATATATTTT. Residues: CASSLGARSGNTIYF.

The rearrangement uses TRBV18 and TRBJ2-3; a weak D match, TRBD1 (5 bases). CDR1 KGHSH and CDR2 LQKENI come from the germline V gene. This CDR3 has 14 amino acids. V was cut by 5 bases and J by 0 bases, with 9 bases left in between. CDR3 nucleotide sequence: TGTGCCAGCTCATCTCGACAGAGCACAGATACGCAGTATTTT. Translating it yields CASSSRQSTDTQYF.